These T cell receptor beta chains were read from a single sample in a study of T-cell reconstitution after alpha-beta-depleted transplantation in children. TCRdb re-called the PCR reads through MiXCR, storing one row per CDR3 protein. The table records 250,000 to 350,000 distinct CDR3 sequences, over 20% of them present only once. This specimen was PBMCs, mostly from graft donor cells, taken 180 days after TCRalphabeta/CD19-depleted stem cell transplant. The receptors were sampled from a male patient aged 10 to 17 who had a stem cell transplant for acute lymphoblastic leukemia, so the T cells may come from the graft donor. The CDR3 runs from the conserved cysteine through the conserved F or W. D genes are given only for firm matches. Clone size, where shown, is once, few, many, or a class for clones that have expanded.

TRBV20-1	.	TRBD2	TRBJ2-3	TGCAGTGCTAGAGACCCGGGAGGGCCAGATACGCAGTATTTT	CSARDPGGPDTQYF
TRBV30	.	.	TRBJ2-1	TGTGCCTGGAGTGGTCTATCCGGGAGTGAGCAGTTCTTC	CAWSGLSGSEQFF
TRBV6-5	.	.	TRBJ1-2	TGTGCCAGCAGTTACTCGAGGCTCAGTAACTATGGCTACACCTTC	CASSYSRLSNYGYTF
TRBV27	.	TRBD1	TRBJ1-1	TGTGCCAGCAGTCGCCACGGAGGGACAGGGCTCATGAACACTGAAGCTTTCTTT	CASSRHGGTGLMNTEAFF
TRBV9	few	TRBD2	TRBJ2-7	TGTGCCAGCAGCGTAGGGACTAGCACAGCCTACGAGCAGTACTTC	CASSVGTSTAYEQYF
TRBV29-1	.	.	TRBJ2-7	TGCAGCGTTGAACGGGGGATGGCCCCCTACGAGCAGTACTTC	CSVERGMAPYEQYF
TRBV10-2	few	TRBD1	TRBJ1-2	TGCGCCAGCAGGGGACAGGTTAACTATGGCTACACCTTC	CASRGQVNYGYTF
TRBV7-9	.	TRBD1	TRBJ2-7	TGTGCCAGCAGCTTAGCCTGGGACAGGGGGCACGAGCAGTACTTC	CASSLAWDRGHEQYF
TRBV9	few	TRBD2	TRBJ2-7	TGTGCCAGCAGCACTTCCGGACTAGCGGGGTACGAGCAGTACTTC	CASSTSGLAGYEQYF
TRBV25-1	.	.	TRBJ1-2	TGTGCCAGCAGTCCCGACAGGACCTATGGCTACACCTTC	CASSPDRTYGYTF
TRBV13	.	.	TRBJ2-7	TGTGCCAGCAGCCTTAGGCGTCCCTACGAGCAGTACTTC	CASSLRRPYEQYF
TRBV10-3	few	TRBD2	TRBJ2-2	TGTGCCATCAGCCCGACTAGCGGGGCGAACACCGGGGAGCTGTTTTTT	CAISPTSGANTGELFF
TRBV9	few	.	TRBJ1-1	TGTGCCAGCAGCTCCCCTCTTGGGGCGACGTTTAGGAACACTGAAGCTTTCTTT	CASSSPLGATFRNTEAFF
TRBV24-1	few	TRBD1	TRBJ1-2	TGTGCCACCAGTGACCCGGGACAGCCTTCGGGCTACACCTTC	CATSDPGQPSGYTF
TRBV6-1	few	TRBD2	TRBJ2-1	TGTGCCAGCAGTCATTCTAGCGGGAGAAAACTTGAGCAGTTCTTC	CASSHSSGRKLEQFF
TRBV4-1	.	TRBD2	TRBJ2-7	TGCGCCAGCAGCCAAGTCCTGACTAGCGGGCTTGGTTTCTACGAGCAGTACTTC	CASSQVLTSGLGFYEQYF
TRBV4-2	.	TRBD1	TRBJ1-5	TGTGCCAGCAGCCACCCAGGGGGGGGCAATCAGCCCCAGCATTTT	CASSHPGGGNQPQHF
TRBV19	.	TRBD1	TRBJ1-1	TGTGCCAGTAGTATTGGACAGGGGCGGACTGAAGCTTTCTTT	CASSIGQGRTEAFF
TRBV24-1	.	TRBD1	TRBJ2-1	TGTGCCACCAGTGATTCGGACAGGGGGATAGGTGAGCAGTTCTTC	CATSDSDRGIGEQFF
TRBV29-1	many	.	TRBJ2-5	TGCAGCGTTGAGGGGGGACGGTACTTC	CSVEGGRYF
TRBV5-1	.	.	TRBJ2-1	TGCGCCAGCAGCCCACCTATAGCGTCATTCCACAATGAGCAGTTCTTC	CASSPPIASFHNEQFF
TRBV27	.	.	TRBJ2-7	TGTGCCAGCAGTCTGAAGAGTCGGACCTACGAGCAGTACTTC	CASSLKSRTYEQYF
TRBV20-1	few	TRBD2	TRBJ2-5	TGCAGTGCCTTCGAGGGACTAGCGGGAGGGCCGCGAGAGACCCAGTACTTC	CSAFEGLAGGPRETQYF
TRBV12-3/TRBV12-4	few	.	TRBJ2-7	TGTGCCAGCAGTCCCCATGCTCCGAGGTACGAGCAGTACTTC	CASSPHAPRYEQYF
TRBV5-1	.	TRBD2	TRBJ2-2	TGCGCCAGCAGTTCCAGACTAGCGGGAGATCCGGAGGAGCTGTTTTTT	CASSSRLAGDPEELFF
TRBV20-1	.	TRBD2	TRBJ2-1	TGCAGTGCTAGACTAGCGGGCAGAAACAATGAGCAGTTCTTC	CSARLAGRNNEQFF
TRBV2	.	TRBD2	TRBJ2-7	TGTGCCAGCATGGCGACTAGCGTCGCCTACGAGCAGTACTTC	CASMATSVAYEQYF
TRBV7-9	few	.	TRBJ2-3	TGTGCCAGCAGCTTACCAGGGGCAAGAGATACGCAGTATTTT	CASSLPGARDTQYF
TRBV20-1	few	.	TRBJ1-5	TGCAGTGCTCTACCGGGACGGCCCTTTAATCAGCCCCAGCATTTT	CSALPGRPFNQPQHF
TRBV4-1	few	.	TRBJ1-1	TGCGCCAGCAGCCAAGATTTGGCAGGGATGAACACTGAAGCTTTCTTT	CASSQDLAGMNTEAFF
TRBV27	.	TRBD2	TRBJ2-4	TGTGCCAGCAGTTTAGAAGGGCGGGGGTGGGACATTCAGTACTTC	CASSLEGRGWDIQYF
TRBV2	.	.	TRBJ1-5	TGTGCCAGCCCTAGACCGGGTCCAGTTTCAAATCAGCCCCAGCATTTT	CASPRPGPVSNQPQHF
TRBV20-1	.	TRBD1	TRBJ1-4	TGCAGTGCTATCGGGACAGATAATGAAAAACTGTTTTTT	CSAIGTDNEKLFF
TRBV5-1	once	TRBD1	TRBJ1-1	TGCGCCAGCAGCCCTGGACAGGCCACTGAAGCTTTCTTT	CASSPGQATEAFF
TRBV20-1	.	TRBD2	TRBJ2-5	TGCAGTGCCGAGGCCTTCCGACTAGCGGGACCGGGGGAGACCCAGTACTTC	CSAEAFRLAGPGETQYF
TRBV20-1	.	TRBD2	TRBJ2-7	TGCAGTGCTAGGGGCCAGGGAATCAGCGGGAGTGCGAGGGTTTCCTACGAGCAGTACTTC	CSARGQGISGSARVSYEQYF
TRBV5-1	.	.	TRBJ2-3	TGCGCCAGCAGCTTAGCGGCGGGATTCACAGATACGCAGTATTTT	CASSLAAGFTDTQYF
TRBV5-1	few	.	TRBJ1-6	TGCGCCAGCAGCTTGCCTCACGGGAGCTCCTATAATTCACCCCTCCACTTT	CASSLPHGSSYNSPLHF
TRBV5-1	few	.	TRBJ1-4	TGCGCCAGCAGCTTTACGTTGGGACATGAAAAACTGTTTTTT	CASSFTLGHEKLFF
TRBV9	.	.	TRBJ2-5	TGTGCCAGCAGCGTAGTAGGGTGGGGGTCGAAGACCCAGTACTTC	CASSVVGWGSKTQYF
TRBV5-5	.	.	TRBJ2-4	TGTGCCAGCAGCTTGGAAACCTATCGGCTAGCCAAAAACATTCAGTACTTC	CASSLETYRLAKNIQYF
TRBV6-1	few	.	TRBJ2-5	TGTGCCAGCCATCCTGGGAGGGGGCCGGGGGAGACCCAGTACTTC	CASHPGRGPGETQYF
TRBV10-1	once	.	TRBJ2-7	TGCGCCAGCAGTGAGTCGGGTAATGTCGGCGAGCAGTACTTC	CASSESGNVGEQYF
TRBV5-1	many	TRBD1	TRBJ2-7	TGCGCCAGCAGCCACCGGGACAGGGTCTACGAGCAGTACTTC	CASSHRDRVYEQYF
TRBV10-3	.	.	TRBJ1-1	TGTGCCATCACCGAAGGGACAAGCACTGAAGCTTTCTTT	CAITEGTSTEAFF
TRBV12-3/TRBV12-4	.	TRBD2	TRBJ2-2	TGTGCCAGCAGCCTGACTAGCAACGCCGGGGAGCTGTTTTTT	CASSLTSNAGELFF
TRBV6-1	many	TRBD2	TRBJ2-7	TGTGCCATTCCGGGACTAGCGTACTACGAGCAGTACTTC	CAIPGLAYYEQYF
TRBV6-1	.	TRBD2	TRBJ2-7	TGTGCCACCACAACTAGCGGGATAGGGACCTACGAGCAGTACTTC	CATTTSGIGTYEQYF
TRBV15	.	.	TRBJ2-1	TGTGCCACCAGCAGCAGCCGGGGAGGTAGGTCCTACAATGAGCAGTTCTTC	CATSSSRGGRSYNEQFF
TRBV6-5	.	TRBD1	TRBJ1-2	TGTGCCAGCAGTTACTCAAGGGGGCGCGGACTCGGCTACACCTTC	CASSYSRGRGLGYTF
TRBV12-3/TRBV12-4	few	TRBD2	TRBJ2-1	TGTGCCAGCAGTTGGACTAGCGTAAGGGTGAGCTCCTACAATGAGCAGTTCTTC	CASSWTSVRVSSYNEQFF
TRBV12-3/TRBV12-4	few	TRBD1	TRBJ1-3	TGTGCCAGCAGTTCACTTGGGGACAGCCGAAACACCATATATTTT	CASSSLGDSRNTIYF
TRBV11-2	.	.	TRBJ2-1	TGTGCCAGCAGCTTTAGCGGCAGATACAATGAGCAGTTCTTC	CASSFSGRYNEQFF
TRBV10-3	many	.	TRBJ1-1	TGTGCCATCAGGGACCGGAACACTGAAGCTTTCTTT	CAIRDRNTEAFF
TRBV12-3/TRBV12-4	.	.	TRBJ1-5	TGTGCCAGCAGTTTTCGTCCAGCCTTTGAGCAGCCCCAGCATTTT	CASSFRPAFEQPQHF
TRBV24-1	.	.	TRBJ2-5	TGTGCCACCAGTGACGCAGGGATGGAGACCCAGTACTTC	CATSDAGMETQYF
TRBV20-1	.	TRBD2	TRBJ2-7	TGCAGTGCTAGAGATCTAGCGGGAGGGTGGGAGCAGTACTTC	CSARDLAGGWEQYF
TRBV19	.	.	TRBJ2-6	TGTGCCAGTAGTATAACCCACTCTGGGGCCAACGTCCTGACTTTC	CASSITHSGANVLTF
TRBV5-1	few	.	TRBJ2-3	TGCGCCAGCAGCATGGACTATACGCAGTATTTT	CASSMDYTQYF